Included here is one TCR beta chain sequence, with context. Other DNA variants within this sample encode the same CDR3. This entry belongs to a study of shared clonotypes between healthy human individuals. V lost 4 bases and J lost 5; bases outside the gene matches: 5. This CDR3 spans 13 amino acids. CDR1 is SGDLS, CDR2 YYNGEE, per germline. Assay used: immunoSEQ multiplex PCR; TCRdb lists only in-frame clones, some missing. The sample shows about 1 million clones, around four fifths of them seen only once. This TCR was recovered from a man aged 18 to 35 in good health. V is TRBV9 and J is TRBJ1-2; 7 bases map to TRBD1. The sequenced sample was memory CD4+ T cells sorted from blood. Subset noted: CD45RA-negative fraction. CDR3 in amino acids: CASSPDREYGYTF. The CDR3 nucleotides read TGTGCCAGCAGCCCAGACAGGGAATATGGCTACACCTTC. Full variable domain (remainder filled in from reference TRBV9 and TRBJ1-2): DSGVTQTPKHLITATGQRVTLRCSPRSGDLSVYWYQQSLDQGLQFLIQYYNGEERAKGNILERFSAQQFPDLHSELNLSSLELGDSALYFCASSPDREYGYTFGSGTRLTVV.